The T cell receptor beta chain described here comes from a study of regulatory T cells in long-lasting Graves disease. At least ten counts were recorded for this clonotype. As yet, its antigen is unknown. Study-level results: Whereas new patients shared roughly 910 public clonotypes, persistent patients shared more, at a few thousand.

Indicated time point: newly diagnosed GD, antithyroid drugs for less than 3 months. There was RNA extracted from PBMCs, and the TCR library was made from it. With iRepertoire HTBI primers and Arm-PCR of CDR3 regions, TCR beta libraries were built. TCRdb redid the calling of the multiplex PCR reads with MiXCR, one entry per CDR3 protein. The sample shows roughly 440,000 distinct CDR3 sequences, about a sixth of them seen only once. The germline CDR1 and CDR2 sequences are SGHAT and FQNNGV. The CDR3 sequence is 16 residues long. Germline trimming cut 8 bases from V and 6 bases from J; bases unmatched to any gene: 16. The data also belong to a second study, concerning T cells in Graves' hyperthyroidism and ophthalmopathy.

This TCR was sampled from a woman aged 18-29 years with Graves disease. Specimen: peripheral blood mononuclear cells (PBMCs), collected at new diagnosis, from a patient treated with antithyroid drugs. The chain couples TRBV11-2 to TRBJ2-3; 8 bases align to TRBD2. This CDR3 reads CASLGAGGPFGDTQYF. In nucleotides, the CDR3 is TGTGCCAGCCTCGGGGCGGGAGGCCCCTTCGGGGATACGCAGTATTTT.